The 24 T cell receptor beta chains below come from one sample, sequenced in a study of T-cell reconstitution after alpha-beta-depleted transplantation in children. Unique molecular identifiers tagged the TCRbeta library. MiXCR, applied by TCRdb to the PCR reads, yields one record per CDR3 protein. This sample has 200,000 to 300,000 distinct CDR3 sequences; about 11% occur once, and the top ten carry around 2.5%. The material sequenced was PBMCs from the stem cell graft donor, taken from the stem cell graft. The receptors come from a human donor who donated a stem cell graft to a child with acute lymphoblastic leukemia.

In this sample, this clonotype turned up many times. CDR3 nucleotides: TGTGCCAGCCCGAGTACCTGCTACGAGCAGTACTTC. Translation gives CASPSTCYEQYF. The chain combines TRBV25-1 with TRBJ2-7; D is ambiguous. This CDR3 comprises 12 residues. Deletions cut 8 bases from V and 3 bases from J, with 11 bases between. CDR1 MGHDK and CDR2 SYGVNS come from the germline V gene.

This clonotype was detected ten times or more. The J gene is TRBJ2-7, the V gene TRBV6-2 or TRBV6-3; 9 bases line up with TRBD2. The germline CDR1 and CDR2 sequences are MNHEY and SVGEGT. There are 16 residues in the CDR3. V dropped 4 bases and J dropped 2; count of bases not matched to a gene: 9. For the CDR3, the DNA is TGTGCCAGCAGTTCATATCTAGCGGGGCTAACCTACGAGCAGTACTTC. Translating it yields CASSSYLAGLTYEQYF.

This clonotype was picked up many times. This sequence joins TRBV24-1 and TRBJ1-5; no firm D call. There are 12 residues in the CDR3. CDR1 and CDR2 from the germline V gene are KGHDR and SFDVKD. The ends were cut back, 4 bases at V and 8 bases at J, with 8 bases in the middle. CDR3 loop: CATSDGPEPQHF. The CDR3 nucleotides read TGTGCCACCAGTGACGGTCCCGAGCCCCAGCATTTT.

Many counts were recorded for this clonotype. V gene TRBV5-1 combines with J gene TRBJ2-3, with D possibly TRBD1 on 6 matching bases. Germline lookup yields CDR1 SGHRS and CDR2 YFSETQ. Trimming took 3 bases from V and 1 from J, leaving 12 bases between them. The CDR3 spans 15 residues. CDR3 bases: TGCGCCAGCAGCTCCCGGACAGACGGCACAGATACGCAGTATTTT. Residues: CASSSRTDGTDTQYF. Full variable domain (remainder filled in from reference TRBV5-1 and TRBJ2-3): KAGVTQTPRYLIKTRGQQVTLSCSPISGHRSVSWYQQTPGQGLQFLFEYFSETQRNKGNFPGRFSGRQFSNSRSEMNVSTLELGDSALYLCASSSRTDGTDTQYFGPGTRLTVL.

This clonotype was seen many times. Being one base from a much bigger clone, this may be a read error. The chain employs TRBV5-1 and TRBJ1-1; perhaps TRBD1 as D (5 bases). This CDR3 region has 15 residues. The V end lost 4 bases, the J end lost 0 bases, and 13 bases lay between the germline ends. Germline values: CDR1 SGHRS, CDR2 YFSETQ. In DNA, the CDR3 is TGCGCCAGCAGCGAGGGGAGGATCATGAACACTGAAGCTTTCTTT. It translates to CASSEGRIMNTEAFF.

This clonotype was detected many times. This sequence joins TRBV10-3 and TRBJ2-7; the match to TRBD1 covers 10 bases. Unmatched junction bases numbered 5, after V lost 2 bases and J lost 4 bases. This CDR3 comprises 15 residues. CDR1 and CDR2 (germline): ENHRY, SYGVKD. The CDR3 DNA reads as TGTGCCATCAGTGAGCCGGGACAGGGGTCATACGAGCAGTACTTC. This sequence encodes CAISEPGQGSYEQYF.

Ten or more counts support this clonotype. The J gene is TRBJ2-5, the V gene TRBV10-3; D not resolved. The CDR3 contains 12 residues. CDR1 is ENHRY, CDR2 SYGVKD, per germline. The germline V and J ends were trimmed by 6 bases and 2 bases, with 7 bases remaining between them. In DNA form, the CDR3 reads TGTGCCATCAGCCGACCTCAAGAGACCCAGTACTTC. Protein product: CAISRPQETQYF.

V gene TRBV4-2 combines with J gene TRBJ2-1, with 12 nucleotides matching TRBD2. This CDR3 has 18 residues. Germline V gene data show CDR1 as LGHNA and CDR2 as YNFKEQ. The V and J ends lost 1 base and 2 bases, in that order; junction bases with no gene match: 6. The CDR3, as DNA: TGTGCCAGCAGCCAAGGGGGACTAGCGGGTTACCCCTACAATGAGCAGTTCTTC. Its translation is CASSQGGLAGYPYNEQFF.

The chain recombines TRBV20-1 with TRBJ1-5, with TRBD1 as a possible D gene (6 bases). V lost 7 bases and J 5 bases, leaving 12 bases between the germline ends. Germline V CDR1 and CDR2: DFQATT, SNEGSKA (reference sequence). The CDR3 contains 12 residues. In nucleotides, the CDR3 is TGCAGTGTGGACAGTGGAGATCAGCCCCAGCATTTT. Translation gives CSVDSGDQPQHF.

This clonotype has ten or more counts. V gene TRBV27 combines with J gene TRBJ2-7; 10 nucleotides align to TRBD1. CDR3 length: 14 residues. Germline V gene lookup returns CDR1 MNHEY and CDR2 SMNVEV (reference sequence). The V segment lost 5 bases and the J segment 5 bases; nucleotides outside the gene matches: 6. CDR3 in amino acids: CASSPGQGVHEQYF. CDR3 DNA sequence: TGTGCCAGCAGTCCCGGACAGGGGGTCCACGAGCAGTACTTC.

This clonotype was observed many times. The chain employs TRBV7-9 and TRBJ2-1; D may correspond to TRBD1 or TRBD2 (5 bases each). The CDR3 sequence is 16 residues long. V lost 4 bases and J 4 bases, leaving 17 bases between the germline ends. Germline values: CDR1 SEHNR, CDR2 FQNEAQ (reference sequence). DNA for the CDR3: TGTGCCAGCAGCTCCCAAGGGGCGGGCGATTACAATGAGCAGTTCTTC. It codes for CASSSQGAGDYNEQFF.

This clonotype has at least ten counts. The chain links TRBV4-3 to TRBJ1-5; possible D gene TRBD1, 5 bases. V was cut by 0 bases and J by 5 bases, with 11 bases left in between. The CDR3 has 15 residues. Germline assignment: CDR1 LGHNA and CDR2 YSLEER. The CDR3 region is CASSQESGRDQPQHF. CDR3 sequence (DNA): TGCGCCAGCAGCCAAGAATCAGGGCGGGATCAGCCCCAGCATTTT.

This clonotype has at least ten counts. The rearrangement joins TRBV3-1 to TRBJ1-6; D is perhaps TRBD1 (6 bases). Germline CDR1 and CDR2: LGHDT and YNNKEL (reference sequence). V was pared by 2 bases and J by 6 bases, with 14 bases between. The CDR3 spans 16 residues. The DNA of the CDR3 is TGTGCCAGCAGCCAAAAGGCGCAGGGGACTAATTCACCCCTCCACTTT. Translated, it gives CASSQKAQGTNSPLHF.

This clonotype was seen ten or more times. The J gene is TRBJ2-3, the V gene TRBV7-9; tentative D call: TRBD2 (6 bases). CDR3 length equals 16 residues. Per germline, CDR1 SEHNR and CDR2 FQNEAQ (reference sequence). Trimming took off 10 bases at V and 2 bases at J, with 22 bases between the two ends. The CDR3 loop is CAINLLGGVNTDTQYF. The CDR3 bases are TGTGCCATAAACCTTCTCGGGGGAGTCAACACAGATACGCAGTATTTT.

At least ten counts were recorded for this clonotype. The CDR3 sequence: CASRKLGGSETQYF. The CDR3 DNA sequence: TGTGCCAGCAGGAAATTAGGGGGTTCGGAGACCCAGTACTTC. V is TRBV7-8 and J is TRBJ2-5, with D tentatively TRBD1 (6 bases). The CDR3 covers 14 residues. Germline CDR1 SGHVS, CDR2 FQNEAQ. Trimming took off 6 bases at V and 5 bases at J, with 16 bases between the two ends. Full variable domain (missing parts from reference TRBV7-8 and TRBJ2-5): GAGVSQSPRYKVAKRGQDVALRCDPISGHVSLFWYQQALGQGPEFLTYFQNEAQLDKSGLPSDRFFAERPEGSVSTLKIQRTQQEDSAVYLCASRKLGGSETQYFGPGTRLLVL.

This clonotype was picked up many times. The chain couples TRBV4-3 to TRBJ1-2; D is undetermined. Germline V CDR1 and CDR2: LGHNA, YSLEER. The CDR3 sequence is 13 residues long. V was cut by 0 bases and J by 4 bases, with 6 bases left in between. CDR3 sequence reads: CASSQDLLYGYTF. The CDR3 nucleotides are TGCGCCAGCAGCCAAGATTTGCTCTATGGCTACACCTTC.

The table lists this clonotype with many counts. The chain carries TRBV5-6 and TRBJ2-3; D remains unclear. Per germline, CDR1 SGHDT and CDR2 YYEEEE. There are 13 residues in the CDR3. V lost 2 bases to trimming and J lost 2 bases, with 6 bases between them. This CDR3 reads CASSFQTTDTQYF. The CDR3 nucleotides are TGTGCCAGCAGCTTCCAGACCACAGATACGCAGTATTTT.

Ten or more counts support this clonotype. The V gene is TRBV29-1, the J gene TRBJ2-1; 7 positions match TRBD2. Germline trimming cut 1 base from V and 4 bases from J; bases unmatched to any gene: 19. Germline values: CDR1 SQVTM, CDR2 ANQGSEA. This CDR3 spans 19 amino acids. The CDR3 here is CSVEGRGTPPKNYYNEQFF. DNA for the CDR3: TGCAGCGTTGAAGGGCGGGGGACCCCACCCAAAAATTATTACAATGAGCAGTTCTTC.

This clonotype has ten or more counts. The J gene is TRBJ2-6, the V gene TRBV7-2, with 12 bases that match TRBD2. CDR3 length: 23 amino acids. Trimming cost V 3 bases and J 0 bases; bases outside gene matches: 18. Germline CDR1 is SGHTA and CDR2 is FQGNSA. CDR3: CASSFSSGLAGGVPLSGANVLTF. The CDR3 region has the DNA TGTGCCAGCAGCTTTTCCTCTGGGCTAGCGGGAGGGGTGCCCCTCTCTGGGGCCAACGTCCTGACTTTC. Full variable domain (missing parts from reference TRBV7-2 and TRBJ2-6): GAGVSQSPSNKVTEKGKDVELRCDPISGHTALYWYRQSLGQGLEFLIYFQGNSAPDKSGLPSDRFSAERTGGSVSTLTIQRTQQEDSAVYLCASSFSSGLAGGVPLSGANVLTFGAGSRLTVL.

This clonotype showed up many times. This rearrangement joins TRBV7-9 to TRBJ2-1, with unresolved D. CDR3 length: 14 residues. Germline loops: CDR1 SEHNR, CDR2 FQNEAQ (reference sequence). V was trimmed by 8 bases and J by 0 bases, leaving 11 bases between them. CDR3 sequence reads: CASVLGPSYNEQFF. In DNA, the CDR3 is TGTGCCAGCGTCCTGGGCCCCTCCTACAATGAGCAGTTCTTC.

This clonotype was seen many times. This rearrangement joins TRBV7-2 to TRBJ2-3, with D possibly matching TRBD2 (5 bases). The CDR3 spans 14 residues. Trimming shortened V by 5 bases and J by 6 bases, and 15 bases separated the two germline ends. Looked up from germline, CDR1 is SGHTA and CDR2 is FQGNSA. CDR3 bases: TGTGCCAGCAGCCTCGGACTCGTCCTGGATACGCAGTATTTT. It specifies CASSLGLVLDTQYF.

This rearrangement joins TRBV4-2 to TRBJ2-3; D is perhaps TRBD1 (6 bases). This CDR3 has 15 residues. The germline V gene has CDR1 LGHNA and CDR2 YNFKEQ. The V end was cut by 0 bases, the J end by 5 bases, with 12 bases between. The CDR3 DNA follows: TGTGCCAGCAGCCAAGAATCAATCAGGGGAGATACGCAGTATTTT. Translating it yields CASSQESIRGDTQYF.

This clonotype was counted many times. V is TRBV7-3 and J is TRBJ2-1; the D is unclear. CDR3 length equals 13 residues. Trimming pared 2 bases from V and 6 bases from J, leaving 8 bases between. CDR1 and CDR2 from the germline V gene are SGHTA and FQGTGA. The chain's CDR3 is CASSLGRSNEQFF. The CDR3 DNA sequence: TGTGCCAGCAGCTTAGGACGGTCCAATGAGCAGTTCTTC.

This clonotype has at least ten counts. The chain carries TRBV10-2 and TRBJ1-2; D remains ambiguous. V was pared by 3 bases and J by 4 bases, with 24 bases between. Germline CDR1 and CDR2: WSHSY and SAAADI. CDR3 length: 18 amino acids. The CDR3 loop reads CASSEIDPVTRAVYGYTF. CDR3 DNA sequence: TGCGCCAGCAGTGAAATCGACCCTGTCACGAGAGCGGTCTATGGCTACACCTTC.